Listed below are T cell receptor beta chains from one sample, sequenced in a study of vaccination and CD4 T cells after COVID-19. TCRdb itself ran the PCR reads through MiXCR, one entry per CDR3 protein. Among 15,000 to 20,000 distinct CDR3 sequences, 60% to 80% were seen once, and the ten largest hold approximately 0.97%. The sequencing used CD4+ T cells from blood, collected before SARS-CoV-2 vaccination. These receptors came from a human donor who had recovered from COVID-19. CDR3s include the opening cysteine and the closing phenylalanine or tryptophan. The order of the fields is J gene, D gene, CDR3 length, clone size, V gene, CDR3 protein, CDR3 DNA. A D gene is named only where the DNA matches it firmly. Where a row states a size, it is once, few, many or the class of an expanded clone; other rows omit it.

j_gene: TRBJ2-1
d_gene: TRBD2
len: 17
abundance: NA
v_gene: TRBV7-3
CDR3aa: CASSGGLAGARGNEQFF
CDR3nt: TGTGCCAGCAGTGGGGGCCTAGCGGGAGCACGTGGAAATGAGCAGTTCTTC

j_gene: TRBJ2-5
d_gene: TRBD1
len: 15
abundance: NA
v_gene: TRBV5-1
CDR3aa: CASSLGQGRGETQYF
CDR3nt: TGCGCCAGCAGCCTCGGACAGGGGCGGGGAGAGACCCAGTACTTC

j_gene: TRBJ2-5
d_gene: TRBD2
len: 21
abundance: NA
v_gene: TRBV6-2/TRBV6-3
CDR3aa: CASTSIRLGVSGRGYQETQYF
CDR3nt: TGTGCCAGCACCTCAATACGGTTAGGAGTTAGCGGGAGGGGGTACCAAGAGACCCAGTACTTC

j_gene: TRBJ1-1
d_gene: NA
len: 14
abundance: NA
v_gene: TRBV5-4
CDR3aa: CASSPRSGLAEAFF
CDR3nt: TGTGCCAGCAGCCCGAGGTCCGGGTTGGCTGAAGCTTTCTTT

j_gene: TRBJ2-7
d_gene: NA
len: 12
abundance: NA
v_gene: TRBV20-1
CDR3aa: CSASHPNYEQYF
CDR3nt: TGCAGTGCTAGCCACCCCAACTACGAGCAGTACTTC

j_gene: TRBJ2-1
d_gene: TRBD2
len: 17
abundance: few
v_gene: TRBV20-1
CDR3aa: CSARDVAGGGSYNEQFF
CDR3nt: TGCAGTGCTAGAGACGTAGCGGGAGGAGGATCCTACAATGAGCAGTTCTTC

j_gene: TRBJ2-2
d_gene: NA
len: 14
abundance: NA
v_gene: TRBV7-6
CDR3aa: CASSLARGTGELFF
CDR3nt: TGTGCCAGCAGCTTAGCGCGGGGAACCGGGGAGCTGTTTTTT

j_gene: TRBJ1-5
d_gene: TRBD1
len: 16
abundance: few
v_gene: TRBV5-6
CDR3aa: CASTLYGTGDNQPQHF
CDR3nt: TGTGCCAGCACCCTTTACGGGACAGGGGACAATCAGCCCCAGCATTTT

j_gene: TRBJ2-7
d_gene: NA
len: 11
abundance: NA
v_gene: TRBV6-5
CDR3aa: CASSYLYEQYF
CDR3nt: TGTGCCAGCAGTTACTTGTACGAGCAGTACTTC

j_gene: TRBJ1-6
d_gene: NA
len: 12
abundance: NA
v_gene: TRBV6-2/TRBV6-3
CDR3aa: CASRRQNSPLHF
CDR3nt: TGTGCCAGCAGACGACAGAATTCACCCCTCCACTTT

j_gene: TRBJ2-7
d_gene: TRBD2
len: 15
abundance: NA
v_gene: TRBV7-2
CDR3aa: CASSERLAENYEQYF
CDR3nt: TGTGCCAGCAGCGAACGACTAGCGGAAAACTACGAGCAGTACTTC